A selection of T cell receptor beta chains follows, all from one sample in a study of blood T cell repertoires in COVID-19. Profiled with immunoSEQ multiplex PCR; TCRdb holds only in-frame clones, not every one. This table holds under 200,000 clones, roughly 87% found once. Input material: peripheral blood. The receptor source for this set is a woman aged 60 to 75 who had recovered from COVID-19. The CDR3 runs from the conserved cysteine through the conserved F or W. Fields, in order: D gene, J gene, V gene, clone size, CDR3 protein, CDR3 DNA. A D gene is named only where the DNA matches it firmly. Clone sizes are given selectively: once, few, many, or a class where the clone is expanded.

D: TRBD1
J: TRBJ2-7
V: TRBV30
size: -
CDR3: CAYTGGGYEQYF
DNA: TGTGCCTACACAGGGGGCGGCTACGAGCAGTACTTC

D: TRBD1
J: TRBJ2-5
V: TRBV5-1
size: -
CDR3: CASSLGTGGETQYF
DNA: TGCGCCAGCAGCTTGGGGACAGGGGGAGAGACCCAGTACTTC

D: TRBD1
J: TRBJ2-7
V: TRBV18
size: -
CDR3: CASSPADRAYEQYF
DNA: TGTGCCAGCTCACCCGCGGACAGGGCCTACGAGCAGTACTTC

D: -
J: TRBJ2-1
V: TRBV16
size: -
CDR3: CASSDSRFANEQFF
DNA: TGTGCCAGCAGCGACTCTCGCTTCGCGAATGAGCAGTTCTTC

D: TRBD1
J: TRBJ1-1
V: TRBV29-1
size: -
CDR3: CSVEDVRSGGFTEAFF
DNA: TGCAGCGTTGAAGATGTTCGGTCAGGGGGCTTCACTGAAGCTTTCTTT

D: -
J: TRBJ2-7
V: TRBV2
size: -
CDR3: CASSAGGGGQYF
DNA: TGTGCCAGCAGTGCTGGGGGAGGTGGGCAGTACTTC

D: TRBD2
J: TRBJ2-3
V: TRBV19
size: -
CDR3: CASSMALADTDTQYF
DNA: TGTGCCAGTAGTATGGCACTAGCGGACACAGATACGCAGTATTTT

D: -
J: TRBJ1-1
V: TRBV28
size: -
CDR3: CASTRVTEAFF
DNA: TGTGCCAGCACCCGAGTGACTGAAGCTTTCTTT

D: -
J: TRBJ2-2
V: TRBV6-5
size: -
CDR3: CASRAPGLHTGELFF
DNA: TGTGCCAGCAGGGCTCCGGGACTCCACACCGGGGAGCTGTTTTTT

D: TRBD2
J: TRBJ2-2
V: TRBV9
size: once
CDR3: CASSVEGTSGGQNTGELFF
DNA: TGTGCCAGCAGCGTAGAAGGGACTAGCGGGGGGCAAAACACCGGGGAGCTGTTTTTT

D: TRBD1
J: TRBJ2-7
V: TRBV4-2
size: -
CDR3: CASSQDTGGQYEQYF
DNA: TGTGCCAGCAGCCAAGACACAGGGGGACAGTACGAGCAGTACTTC

D: -
J: TRBJ1-1
V: TRBV19
size: -
CDR3: CASKRGGGTEAFF
DNA: TGTGCCAGTAAAAGGGGAGGCGGCACTGAAGCTTTCTTT

D: TRBD2
J: TRBJ2-1
V: TRBV5-4
size: -
CDR3: CASSPWTSGGYNEQFF
DNA: TGTGCCAGCAGCCCCTGGACTAGCGGGGGCTACAATGAGCAGTTCTTC

D: TRBD1
J: TRBJ1-2
V: TRBV30
size: -
CDR3: CAWATTGGSPNYGYTF
DNA: TGTGCCTGGGCTACGACAGGGGGCTCCCCAAACTATGGCTACACCTTC

D: -
J: TRBJ1-1
V: TRBV6-2/TRBV6-3
size: -
CDR3: CASSRGGEYTEAFF
DNA: TGTGCCAGCAGTCGGGGGGGGGAGTACACTGAAGCTTTCTTT

D: TRBD1
J: TRBJ2-7
V: TRBV5-1
size: -
CDR3: CASSLVLDRVGEQYF
DNA: TGCGCCAGCAGCTTGGTATTGGACAGGGTGGGCGAGCAGTACTTC

D: TRBD1
J: TRBJ1-1
V: TRBV12-3/TRBV12-4
size: -
CDR3: CASRSQGSTEAFF
DNA: TGTGCCAGCAGGTCACAGGGGAGCACTGAAGCTTTCTTT

D: -
J: TRBJ1-1
V: TRBV7-3
size: few
CDR3: CASSLGRNTEAFF
DNA: TGTGCCAGCAGCTTGGGCAGAAACACTGAAGCTTTCTTT

D: -
J: TRBJ2-6
V: TRBV7-9
size: -
CDR3: CASSLEVAGANVLTF
DNA: TGTGCCAGCAGCCTGGAGGTCGCTGGGGCCAACGTCCTGACTTTC

D: TRBD1
J: TRBJ2-1
V: TRBV27
size: -
CDR3: CASSRDRGSINEQFF
DNA: TGTGCCAGCAGTAGGGACAGGGGATCGATCAATGAGCAGTTCTTC

D: -
J: TRBJ1-3
V: TRBV2
size: -
CDR3: CASTFSLAAGNTIYF
DNA: TGTGCCAGCACATTCAGCCTAGCGGCTGGAAACACCATATATTTT

D: TRBD1
J: TRBJ1-1
V: TRBV6-5
size: -
CDR3: CASSRTGTNTEAFF
DNA: TGTGCCAGCAGCAGGACAGGGACGAACACTGAAGCTTTCTTT

D: -
J: TRBJ1-2
V: TRBV3-1/TRBV3-2
size: -
CDR3: CASSQDLVTAAYGYTF
DNA: TGTGCCAGCAGCCAAGATTTAGTGACAGCAGCCTATGGCTACACCTTC

D: -
J: TRBJ1-2
V: TRBV15
size: -
CDR3: CATSREGSNYGYTF
DNA: TGTGCCACCAGCAGAGAGGGGAGTAACTATGGCTACACCTTC

D: -
J: TRBJ1-1
V: TRBV25-1
size: -
CDR3: CASSGREMNTEAFF
DNA: TGTGCCAGCAGTGGCCGGGAGATGAACACTGAAGCTTTCTTT

D: -
J: TRBJ2-5
V: TRBV20-1
size: -
CDR3: CSALLRETQYF
DNA: TGCAGTGCTCTCCTGAGAGAGACCCAGTACTTC

D: TRBD1
J: TRBJ1-3
V: TRBV3-1/TRBV3-2
size: -
CDR3: CASSQDFDRGSSGNTIYF
DNA: TGTGCCAGCAGCCAAGATTTCGACAGGGGGTCTTCTGGAAACACCATATATTTT

D: TRBD1
J: TRBJ2-1
V: TRBV5-4
size: -
CDR3: CVWDRDYNEQFF
DNA: TGTGTCTGGGACAGGGACTACAATGAGCAGTTCTTC

D: -
J: TRBJ1-2
V: TRBV30
size: -
CDR3: CAWSPQGLGGYTF
DNA: TGTGCCTGGAGTCCGCAGGGACTTGGCGGCTACACCTTC

D: TRBD1
J: TRBJ1-4
V: TRBV7-9
size: -
CDR3: CASSRWTGQNEKLFF
DNA: TGTGCCAGCAGCCGCTGGACAGGCCAAAATGAAAAACTGTTTTTT

D: -
J: TRBJ1-2
V: TRBV9
size: -
CDR3: CASSEENRVGTF
DNA: TGTGCCAGCAGCGAGGAAAACAGGGTAGGCACCTTC

D: -
J: TRBJ1-1
V: TRBV24-1
size: once
CDR3: CATSEGTGRGTEAFF
DNA: TGTGCCACCAGTGAGGGAACAGGGAGAGGCACTGAAGCTTTCTTT

D: TRBD1
J: TRBJ1-2
V: TRBV5-1
size: once
CDR3: CASSLQGQGNYGYTF
DNA: TGCGCCAGCAGCCTACAGGGACAGGGGAACTATGGCTACACCTTC

D: TRBD1
J: TRBJ1-1
V: TRBV11-2
size: -
CDR3: CASSSQGGTEAFF
DNA: TGTGCCAGCAGCTCACAGGGGGGCACTGAAGCTTTCTTT

D: -
J: TRBJ1-2
V: TRBV5-1
size: -
CDR3: CASSFEGPYGYTF
DNA: TGCGCCAGCAGCTTTGAGGGCCCCTATGGCTACACCTTC

D: -
J: TRBJ1-1
V: TRBV19
size: once
CDR3: CASSPRVNTEAFF
DNA: TGTGCCAGTAGTCCCCGTGTGAACACTGAAGCTTTCTTT

D: -
J: TRBJ1-2
V: TRBV21-1
size: -
CDR3: CASSKAHYTQDRGDYGYTF
DNA: TGTGCCAGCAGCAAAGCCCACTATACACAGGACAGGGGGGACTATGGCTACACCTTC

D: TRBD2
J: TRBJ2-1
V: TRBV27
size: -
CDR3: CASRLAGGPGEQFF
DNA: TGTGCCAGCAGACTAGCGGGGGGGCCCGGGGAGCAGTTCTTC

D: -
J: TRBJ2-7
V: TRBV24-1
size: -
CDR3: CATSDSGLAGEQYF
DNA: TGTGCCACCAGTGATTCCGGACTGGCCGGCGAGCAGTACTTC

D: TRBD1
J: TRBJ2-2
V: TRBV12-3/TRBV12-4
size: -
CDR3: CASSLQGGGELFF
DNA: TGTGCCAGCAGTCTACAGGGGGGCGGGGAGCTGTTTTTT

D: -
J: TRBJ2-3
V: TRBV24-1
size: -
CDR3: CATSFGADTQYF
DNA: TGTGCCACCAGTTTCGGAGCAGATACGCAGTATTTT

D: -
J: TRBJ2-5
V: TRBV5-1
size: -
CDR3: CASSLAGRETQYF
DNA: TGCGCCAGCAGCTTGGCAGGGAGGGAGACCCAGTACTTC

D: -
J: TRBJ2-2
V: TRBV3-1/TRBV3-2
size: -
CDR3: CASTLQQGFTGELFF
DNA: TGTGCCAGCACCCTCCAACAGGGTTTCACCGGGGAGCTGTTTTTT

D: -
J: TRBJ2-7
V: TRBV7-9
size: -
CDR3: CASSVRGMYEQYF
DNA: TGTGCCAGCAGCGTCAGGGGTATGTACGAGCAGTACTTC

D: -
J: TRBJ1-2
V: TRBV7-9
size: -
CDR3: CASSPTTGVYGYTF
DNA: TGTGCCAGCAGCCCGACGACAGGAGTCTATGGCTACACCTTC

D: -
J: TRBJ2-7
V: TRBV29-1
size: -
CDR3: CSVARSLAYEQYF
DNA: TGCAGCGTGGCCAGGTCGCTCGCCTACGAGCAGTACTTC

D: TRBD1
J: TRBJ2-7
V: TRBV5-8
size: -
CDR3: CASSHSDRGNEQYF
DNA: TGTGCCAGCAGCCACTCGGACAGGGGGAACGAGCAGTACTTC

D: TRBD2
J: TRBJ2-5
V: TRBV5-1
size: -
CDR3: CASSLNSGGETQYF
DNA: TGCGCCAGCAGCTTGAATAGCGGGGGAGAGACCCAGTACTTC

D: TRBD1
J: TRBJ1-2
V: TRBV19
size: once
CDR3: CASSIDRGDYGYTF
DNA: TGTGCCAGTAGTATTGACAGGGGAGACTATGGCTACACCTTC

D: TRBD1
J: TRBJ1-2
V: TRBV2
size: -
CDR3: CASNPRAGGSDYGYTF
DNA: TGTGCCAGCAACCCTCGGGCAGGGGGAAGTGACTATGGCTACACCTTC

D: TRBD1
J: TRBJ1-5
V: TRBV6-5
size: -
CDR3: CASRGQMGQPQHF
DNA: TGTGCCAGCAGGGGACAGATGGGTCAGCCCCAGCATTTT

D: -
J: TRBJ1-3
V: TRBV9
size: -
CDR3: CASSVEQYSGNTIYF
DNA: TGTGCCAGCAGCGTAGAACAGTACTCTGGAAACACCATATATTTT

D: TRBD2
J: TRBJ2-1
V: TRBV7-9
size: -
CDR3: CASSPRGDRNNEQFF
DNA: TGTGCCAGCAGCCCCCGGGGGGATCGGAACAATGAGCAGTTCTTC